These 11 T cell receptor beta chains were all obtained from the same sample, sequenced in a study of blood T cell repertoires in COVID-19 (dated by TCRdb to 2020 to 2022). Receptor amplification or capture employed the immunoSEQ multiplex PCR assay. What TCRdb holds here is the immuneACCESS table cut down to in-frame rearrangements. Part of the clones is not present; checked against another copy, under half of the missing clones reflect an unresolved V gene, and the others are unexplained. Present in this sample are roughly 100,000 clones, just under 85% of which were seen just once. The ten largest clones add up to approximately 3.3% of the sample. Sequencing was carried out using peripheral blood. These receptors were obtained from a woman older than 75 with active or convalescent COVID-19.

The V call is TRBV5-1, the J call TRBJ1-5; D not resolved. Per germline, CDR1 SGHRS and CDR2 YFSETQ. V gave up 0 bases and J gave up 5 bases, with 9 bases separating them. The CDR3 runs to 14 residues. DNA of the CDR3: TGCGCCAGCAGCTTGGAGCGACCCGATCAGCCCCAGCATTTT. Amino acid sequence: CASSLERPDQPQHF.

This chain connects TRBV27 to TRBJ2-1, with 10 bases identical to TRBD2. This CDR3 is built from 16 residues. Germline-derived CDR1 and CDR2 are MNHEY and SMNVEV (reference sequence). The junction had 16 bases not matched to a gene; V was cut back by 7 bases and J by 10 bases. The CDR3 here is CASTGFRTSGLREQFF. The DNA of the CDR3 is TGTGCCAGCACCGGTTTCCGGACTAGCGGTTTACGGGAGCAGTTCTTC.

The chain is built from TRBV28 and TRBJ1-2; D is uncertain. Between the trimmed V and J ends, which lost 5 bases and 2 bases, there was a span of 9 bases. This CDR3 contains 13 residues. The germline V gene has CDR1 MDHEN and CDR2 SYDVKM. The CDR3 DNA follows: TGTGCCAGCAGTATAGGGAGAAACTATGGCTACACCTTC. The encoded protein is CASSIGRNYGYTF.

The rearrangement uses TRBV10-2 and TRBJ2-1; 9 bases agree with TRBD2. The CDR3 is 15 amino acids. Looked up from germline, CDR1 is WSHSY and CDR2 is SAAADI. V gave up 5 bases and J gave up 2 bases; unmatched junction bases: 4. CDR3 sequence (DNA): TGCGCCAGCAGTTTAGCGGGAGTTCCCTACAATGAGCAGTTCTTC. Translating gives CASSLAGVPYNEQFF.

The chain combines TRBV6-5 with TRBJ2-2; D might be TRBD1 (6 bases). V gave up 9 bases and J gave up 7 bases, with 18 bases separating them. This CDR3 is built from 14 residues. The germline CDR1 and CDR2 sequences are MNHEY and SVGAGI. CDR3 protein: CASLYMTGHGELFF. Here the CDR3 DNA reads TGTGCCAGTTTATATATGACAGGTCACGGGGAGCTGTTTTTT.

The rearrangement uses TRBV6-6 and TRBJ1-4; 10 bases line up with TRBD1. The CDR3 sequence is 16 residues long. V shed 5 bases, J shed 10 bases, and the junction held 13 bases outside the gene matches. Germline CDR1 is MNHNY and CDR2 is SVGAGI (reference sequence). This CDR3 is CASSRRQGAAFAKLFF. As DNA, the CDR3 is TGTGCCAGCAGTCGAAGACAGGGGGCGGCCTTTGCAAAACTGTTTTTT.

The genes are TRBV5-8 and TRBJ1-2; D remains ambiguous. Per the germline V gene, CDR1 is SGHTS and CDR2 is YDEGEE. There are 13 residues in the CDR3. Trimming removed 1 base at V and 8 bases at J, with 12 bases between. The CDR3 loop is CASSLLEVRGYTF. In DNA form, the CDR3 reads TGTGCCAGCAGCTTGTTGGAGGTACGAGGCTACACCTTC.

The rearrangement joins TRBV20-1 to TRBJ1-1, with D unresolved. There are 11 residues in the CDR3. The germline V and J ends were trimmed by 3 bases and 3 bases, with 5 bases remaining between them. Germline lookup yields CDR1 DFQATT and CDR2 SNEGSKA (reference sequence). For the CDR3, the DNA is TGCAGTGCTAGGCGGGACACTGAAGCTTTCTTT. This sequence encodes CSARRDTEAFF.

V gene TRBV6-6 combines with J gene TRBJ1-2; 9 bases agree with TRBD1. With V trimmed by 6 bases and J by 7 bases, 9 bases remained unmatched. Germline assignment: CDR1 MNHNY and CDR2 SVGAGI (reference sequence). The CDR3 is 14 residues long. The CDR3 sequence: CASSNEGQGPGYTF. Written as DNA, the CDR3 is TGTGCCAGCAGCAACGAGGGACAGGGCCCTGGCTACACCTTC.

V and J are TRBV11-3 and TRBJ2-1; 10 bases match TRBD1. J gave up 10 bases and V 1 base, and 7 bases lay outside the gene matches. The CDR3 is 15 amino acids. The V gene's germline CDR1 is SGHNT and CDR2 YENEEA. Here the CDR3 reads CASSLGQGAFGEQFF. The CDR3 DNA is TGTGCCAGCAGCTTAGGACAGGGGGCCTTCGGGGAGCAGTTCTTC.

This clone appeared a single time. The chain is built from TRBV5-1 and TRBJ2-5, with D uncertain. V was pared by 0 bases and J by 5 bases, with 11 bases between. Germline V gene data show CDR1 as SGHRS and CDR2 as YFSETQ. The CDR3 has 14 residues. The CDR3 nucleotides read TGCGCCAGCAGCTTGGACAGAGTCGATGAGACCCAGTACTTC. Translating it yields CASSLDRVDETQYF.